One TCR beta chain is described in this entry. There is no known antigen for this receptor. The input lacks base qualities; no much larger clone sits a single base away. Cut back by 4 bases and 2 bases, the V and J ends lie 11 bases apart. Sequences GTSNPN (CDR1) and SVGIG (CDR2) are obtained from the germline V gene (reference sequence). Including cysteine and phenylalanine, the CDR3 has 13 amino acids. Only the CDR3 DNA stays, 39 bases, in frame from base 1. In light of the paper, this sample's treatment or condition label describes: oral pan-JAK inhibitor, 5-10 mg twice daily. Peripheral blood and lesional scalp punch biopsies were obtained from patients with alopecia areata. PBMCs were isolated by density centrifugation and stained for CD3, CD4 and CD8, and CD4+ and CD8+ T cells were sorted on a FACSAria. These data are taken from a study of CD8+ T cells in alopecia areata (dated by TCRdb to the late 2010s). For the study in its entirety: Treated patients were enrolled in an open-label pilot trial of oral tofacitinib, 5 to 10 mg twice daily, for moderate-to-severe alopecia areata. The SALT score, which quantifies the percentage of affected scalp surface area, was used to measure disease severity in treated patients. TCRbeta CDR3 regions were amplified by immunoSEQ multiplex PCR using 35 Vbeta forward and 13 Jbeta reverse primers. Scalp clonality was compared among normal scalp (n=4), patchy alopecia areata scalp (n=8), and alopecia totalis/universalis scalp (n=8). High-throughput TCRbeta sequencing was used to examine T cell clonal expansion in alopecia areata in both the C3H/HeJ mouse model and human patients. Patients on tofacitinib were biopsied at baseline and after 4 and 24 weeks of treatment, and several of the patients also had a later scalp biopsy. In humans, TCRbeta sequencing was performed on scalp tissue and on sorted CD4+ and CD8+ peripheral blood T cells from healthy controls and from patients with patchy or totalis/universalis alopecia areata. RNA was extracted with the PAXgene miRNA kit for fixed scalp, the miRNeasy kit for PBMCs, and the RNeasy kit for mouse skin. Patients stayed on tofacitinib for 6 to 18 months and then had 6 months of follow-up off drug so that delayed response and recurrence could be assessed.

The receptor library was made with the immunoSEQ multiplex PCR assay. To provide template for TCR sequencing, every sample had RNA extracted and reverse transcribed into cDNA. First-strand cDNA was synthesized using SuperScript III with a 2:1 mix of oligo-dT and random hexamers. A synthetic immune receptor repertoire was used to gauge amplification bias, and whatever bias remained was removed computationally. Per the source publication's procedure: After raw reads were preprocessed to remove errors, the CDR3 was defined following IMGT conventions as running from the conserved cysteine to phenylalanine. To get clonality, Shannon entropy was normalized by log2 of the number of productive unique TCRs and the result was subtracted from 1. CD4 or CD8 identity of scalp clones was inferred by cross-referencing scalp TCRbeta sequences with sorted blood CD4 and CD8 repertoires. The source is immuneACCESS, and TCRdb retained only in-frame sequences with V and J called. Part of the clones is not carried over; for the studies checked, unresolved V genes explain less than half of this, and the remainder is unexplained. The V and J calls and the clone size are those of that table, but D and trimming were determined from the DNA. The sample has 150,000 to 200,000 clones on record, 50% to 70% of them singletons. The ten largest clones capture 1.3% of the sample.

Overall results and qualifications from the work: Because the treated cohort was small and had only one nonresponder, larger studies are needed to examine links between baseline CD8+ expansion and response. Higher clonality and more expanded CD8+ clones were observed in lesional scalp than in normal scalp, particularly in alopecia totalis/universalis, a finding suggestive of antigenic drive. During tofacitinib treatment, many expanded lesional clones remained in scalp and blood, and this persistence may partly explain relapse after treatment is stopped. Unlike mouse skin, where gammadelta T cells dominate, normal human skin contains resident alphabeta T cells that get sequenced too, which complicates analysis of the scalp TCR repertoire. Shared TCR sequences between patients were less evident than in mice, which may be partly attributable to HLA diversity in the patient population. Tofacitinib significantly decreased scalp clonality and the number of expanded CD8+ clones among the top 100 scalp clones.

The rearrangement combines TRBV30 with TRBJ1-2; the D gene is perhaps TRBD1, on 5 matching bases. Sequences were derived from CD4+ T cells sorted from blood, sampled around week 50, from a patient treated with tofacitinib. This clonotype originated in a human donor with alopecia areata. This receptor has the CDR3 CAWTWGPNYGYTF. The nucleotide sequence is TGTGCCTGGACCTGGGGACCCAACTATGGCTACACCTTC.